The 25 T cell receptor beta chains given below trace back to one sample, sequenced in a study of blood T cells in healthy people across ages. It was with a sample-barcoded 5' primer and a J-beta primer mix that a second PCR of roughly 7 to 12 cycles was run. In TCRdb, the 5' RACE reads were re-called with MiXCR into one record per CDR3 protein. The sample carries around 1.5 million distinct CDR3 sequences, approximately 40% recorded once. Sequences were obtained from blood. These receptors were taken from a woman aged 18-35 years in good health.

The rearrangement joins TRBV12-3 or TRBV12-4 to TRBJ1-2, with D unclear. This CDR3 has 14 amino acids. The germline V and J ends were trimmed by 4 bases and 6 bases, with 15 bases remaining between them. The chain's CDR3 is CASSSSRRGHGYTF. The CDR3 DNA is TGTGCCAGCAGTTCGTCCCGACGAGGACATGGCTACACCTTC.

The sample holds a few counts of this clonotype. The rearrangement joins TRBV3-1 to TRBJ1-1; D is unclear. V lost 2 bases to trimming and J lost 0 bases, with 13 bases between them. The CDR3 covers 16 residues. CDR1 is LGHDT and CDR2 is YNNKEL in the germline V gene (reference sequence). CDR3 nucleotide sequence: TGTGCCAGCAGCCAAACGGGCCTAAGCTTGAACACTGAAGCTTTCTTT. It codes for CASSQTGLSLNTEAFF.

This clonotype was observed at least ten times. The V call is TRBV9, the J call TRBJ2-7, with D unclear. The CDR3 length is 11 residues. Trimming removed 3 bases from V and 6 bases from J, with 7 bases in between. Per the germline V gene, CDR1 is SGDLS and CDR2 is YYNGEE. The DNA of the CDR3 is TGTGCCAGCAGCGGCCTATCCGAGCAGTACTTC. Translating it yields CASSGLSEQYF.

A remark on this clonotype: A much larger clone differs by one base, so this may be a read error. V and J are TRBV7-9 and TRBJ2-5; 8 bases agree with TRBD1. Germline V CDR1 and CDR2: SEHNR, FQNEAQ (reference sequence). CDR3 length: 15 amino acids. The CDR3 bases are TGTTCCAGCAGCTTCAGTCAGGGGGCATCGGAGACCCAGTACTTC. Protein product: CSSSFSQGASETQYF.

The chain joins TRBV20-1 to TRBJ2-1; D assignment may be TRBD1 or TRBD2 (5 bases each). In germline, CDR1 is DFQATT, CDR2 SNEGSKA (reference sequence). The CDR3 sequence is 12 residues long. V was shortened by 2 bases and J by 8 bases, with 10 bases between the two germline ends. The chain's CDR3 is CSARLLGDEQFF. CDR3 bases: TGCAGTGCTAGACTCCTGGGGGATGAGCAGTTCTTC.

The V call is TRBV11-2, the J call TRBJ2-7; D call uncertain. The germline V and J ends were trimmed by 0 bases and 6 bases, with 12 bases remaining between them. The CDR3 extends over 14 amino acids. Germline CDR1 is SGHAT and CDR2 is FQNNGV. In DNA form, the CDR3 reads TGTGCCAGCAGCTTAGAGGTCGTTGGTGTCGAGCAGTACTTC. The encoded protein is CASSLEVVGVEQYF.

This clonotype has just one count. A clone one base away is much larger, so this may be a read error. The CDR3 is CVSSQTGLVPDTQYF. CDR3 bases: TGTGTCAGCAGCCAAACGGGACTAGTACCAGATACGCAGTATTTT. The chain recombines TRBV4-2 with TRBJ2-3; 8 positions agree with TRBD2. From germline, CDR1 is LGHNA and CDR2 YNFKEQ. This CDR3 spans 15 amino acids.

Of note for this clonotype: An end of the junction does not agree with germline; a read error may underlie this. This rearrangement joins TRBV7-2 to TRBJ2-2; 10 bases align to TRBD2. This CDR3 region has 15 residues. CDR1 is SGHTA and CDR2 is FQGNSA in the germline V gene. CDR3 protein: CVSSFSGRFTGELFF. The CDR3 DNA is TGTGTCAGCAGCTTTAGCGGGAGGTTCACCGGGGAGCTGTTTTTT.

V is TRBV20-1 and J is TRBJ2-1, with 7 bases that match TRBD2. The closer fit of TRBJ2-7 to the DNA end suggests the J call may be wrong. The CDR3 is made up of 14 amino acids. Germline V CDR1 and CDR2: DFQATT, SNEGSKA (reference sequence). The CDR3 is CSATGGSSYNEQYF. Here the CDR3 DNA reads TGCAGTGCTACCGGCGGGAGCTCCTACAATGAGCAGTACTTC.

V gene TRBV15 combines with J gene TRBJ2-2, with D maybe TRBD1 (6 bases). Deletions cut 1 base from V and 7 bases from J, with 13 bases between. This CDR3 has 15 residues. Germline V gives CDR1 LNHNV, CDR2 YYDKDF (reference sequence). CDR3 residues: CATSRVAGESGELFF. CDR3 DNA: TGTGCCACCAGCAGAGTGGCAGGGGAGAGCGGGGAGCTGTTTTTT.

This clonotype has only one observation. The rearrangement links TRBV5-5 to TRBJ2-4; 8 bases match TRBD2. The germline CDR1 and CDR2 sequences are SGHKS and YYEKEE (reference sequence). V lost 3 bases, J lost 5 bases, and 7 bases stayed unmatched. This CDR3 spans 15 amino acids. The DNA for the CDR3 is TGTGCCAGCAGCTCCCGACTAGCGAGCGAAAACATTCAGTACTTC. It codes for CASSSRLASENIQYF.

The gene calls are TRBV6-6 and TRBJ1-2, with D possibly TRBD1 on 6 matching bases. V was clipped by 7 bases and J by 2 bases, with 20 bases between them. CDR3 length: 16 residues. Germline CDR1 reads MNHNY; CDR2 reads SVGAGI (reference sequence). CDR3 nucleotide sequence: TGTGCCAGCAATAACGGTGGGCAGGGGAGAAACTATGGCTACACCTTC. Its protein product is CASNNGGQGRNYGYTF.

The chain combines TRBV11-3 with TRBJ2-3, with D perhaps matching TRBD2 (6 bases). Looked up from germline, CDR1 is SGHNT and CDR2 is YENEEA. V was trimmed by 5 bases and J by 5 bases, leaving 20 bases between them. The CDR3 is made up of 16 amino acids. The CDR3 loop is CASSRSWGDSEDTQYF. The CDR3 DNA reads TGTGCCAGCAGCCGCTCCTGGGGGGATTCCGAAGATACGCAGTATTTT.

The gene calls are TRBV4-1 and TRBJ2-1, with D perhaps matching TRBD2 (5 bases). Per germline, CDR1 MGHRA and CDR2 YSYEKL. V was shortened by 4 bases and J by 2 bases, with 21 bases between the two germline ends. The CDR3 totals 18 residues. This CDR3 reads CASSLVYQDFRPYNEQFF. The CDR3, as DNA: TGCGCCAGCAGCCTAGTTTACCAGGACTTCCGCCCCTACAATGAGCAGTTCTTC.

The V call is TRBV6-6, the J call TRBJ2-3, with TRBD2 matching over 15 bases. Germline-derived CDR1 and CDR2 are MNHNY and SVGAGI (reference sequence). This CDR3 is built from 17 residues. V gave up 4 bases and J gave up 9 bases; unmatched junction bases: 11. CDR3 bases: TGTGCCAGCAGTTCCCTGGGACTAGCGGGGGGCCGTGGAACGCAGTATTTT. It translates to CASSSLGLAGGRGTQYF.

The chain is built from TRBV15 and TRBJ2-7; 7 positions agree with TRBD1. With the DNA end fitting TRBJ2-5 better, the J assignment may be wrong. Per germline, CDR1 LNHNV and CDR2 YYDKDF (reference sequence). There are 18 residues in the CDR3. CDR3 protein: CATSIRTGQQKDWETQYF. DNA of the CDR3: TGTGCCACCAGCATTAGGACGGGACAGCAAAAGGATTGGGAGACCCAGTACTTC.

This chain links TRBV7-9 with TRBJ2-7; D is unclear. This CDR3 is built from 13 residues. Trimming shortened V by 0 bases and J by 4 bases, and 7 bases separated the two germline ends. Germline lookup yields CDR1 SEHNR and CDR2 FQNEAQ (reference sequence). As DNA, the CDR3 is TGTGCCAGCAGCTTAGCCCACCCTTACGAGCAGTACTTC. Protein sequence: CASSLAHPYEQYF.

This clonotype appeared a few times. The chain recombines TRBV20-1 with TRBJ2-7, with D possibly being TRBD1 or TRBD2 (5 bases each). CDR3 length: 12 residues. The germline V gene has CDR1 DFQATT and CDR2 SNEGSKA (reference sequence). CDR3 bases: TGCAGCGACCGGGGCCTCTCCTACGAGCAGTACTTC. This sequence encodes CSDRGLSYEQYF.

The chain joins TRBV6-6 to TRBJ2-7; TRBD1 is a possible D gene (5 bases). V was trimmed by 11 bases and J by 7 bases, leaving 12 bases between them. The CDR3 sequence is 10 residues long. Per the germline V gene, CDR1 is MNHNY and CDR2 is SVGAGI (reference sequence). The CDR3 DNA follows: TGTGCCGGTTCCAGGGATGAGCAGTACTTC. This encodes CAGSRDEQYF.

CDR3 sequence reads: CATYERDRPGVRQYF. CDR3 nucleotides: TGTGCCACCTACGAAAGGGACAGGCCAGGGGTACGGCAGTACTTC. This rearrangement joins TRBV6-5 to TRBJ2-5, with TRBD1 matching over 8 bases. The V segment lost 10 bases and the J segment 11 bases; nucleotides outside the gene matches: 21. The CDR3 loop spans 15 amino acids. The germline gives CDR1 MNHEY, CDR2 SVGAGI.

The chain couples TRBV10-1 to TRBJ2-1; weak D call: TRBD2 (6 bases). The CDR3 runs 15 residues. V was pared by 9 bases and J by 9 bases, with 24 bases between. CDR1 is WNHNN, CDR2 SYGVQD, per germline (reference sequence). The CDR3 sequence: CASGGDWNVGGEQFF. DNA of the CDR3: TGCGCCAGTGGAGGAGACTGGAACGTGGGGGGTGAGCAGTTCTTC.

This clonotype was seen a handful of times. The chain links TRBV21-1 to TRBJ2-4; whether TRBD1, the table's D call, matches the DNA was not checked. TRBV21-1 is classified as a pseudogene. This CDR3 is built from 17 residues. The CDR3 sequence: CASSKRSNRDAKNIQYF. The CDR3 nucleotides are TGTGCCAGCAGCAAACGGTCGAACCGGGACGCCAAAAACATTCAGTACTTC.

This clonotype was counted a single time. This chain connects TRBV6-5 to TRBJ2-1; TRBD2 aligns across 8 bases. The CDR3 has 16 residues. Germline-derived CDR1 and CDR2 are MNHEY and SVGAGI. V lost 0 bases, J lost 7 bases, and 8 bases stayed unmatched. CDR3: CASSYSPGGDWNEQFF. In nucleotides, the CDR3 is TGTGCCAGCAGTTACTCACCGGGGGGGGATTGGAATGAGCAGTTCTTC.

The chain uses TRBV28 and TRBJ2-7, with 8 bases fitting TRBD1. The CDR3 loop spans 15 amino acids. V was clipped by 6 bases and J by 3 bases; unmatched bases: 10. CDR1 is MDHEN, CDR2 SYDVKM, per germline. DNA for the CDR3: TGTGCCAGCAGATCCGCTGAGACAGGGGACTACGAGCAGTACTTC. Its protein is CASRSAETGDYEQYF.

This rearrangement joins TRBV6-1 to TRBJ2-2; 10 bases are shared with TRBD1. The V gene end was trimmed by 6 bases and the J gene end by 8 bases; junction bases not matched to a gene: 9. The CDR3 contains 15 residues. Germline CDR1 reads MNHNS; CDR2 reads SASEGT. The CDR3 loop reads CASSPGQGYFGELFF. The CDR3 DNA is TGTGCCAGCAGCCCGGGACAGGGGTATTTTGGGGAGCTGTTTTTT.